This T cell receptor beta chain was recorded in a study of T cells in Graves' hyperthyroidism and ophthalmopathy. The CDR3 length is 13 residues. CDR1 SNHLY and CDR2 FYNNEI come from the germline V gene. Deletions cut 3 bases from V and 3 bases from J, with 9 bases between. The source material, RNA transcripts, was used to amplify TCR beta CDR3 regions. The study used the HTBI primer set for a first-round RT-PCR of the TCR CDR3. Using its own MiXCR run on the multiplex PCR reads, TCRdb lists one record per CDR3 protein. Of about 520,000 distinct CDR3 sequences listed, approximately 25% are singletons. This clonotype was recorded many times.

The sample was blood. This sequence was found in a woman aged 25-40 years with Graves' ophthalmopathy. This chain joins TRBV2 and TRBJ2-7; D uncertain. CDR3 sequence (DNA): TGTGCCAGCAGTGACCAGGCGAGCTACGAGCAGTACTTC. This gives the protein CASSDQASYEQYF.